The rows below give T cell receptor beta chains drawn from one sample of a study of T cells in Graves' hyperthyroidism and ophthalmopathy. MiXCR, applied by TCRdb to the multiplex PCR reads, yields one record per CDR3 protein. The table shows nearly 600,000 distinct CDR3 sequences, with approximately 14% occurring only once. The material sequenced was blood. The receptors were gathered from a woman younger than 45 with Graves' hyperthyroidism that later progressed to Graves' ophthalmopathy. The CDR3 runs from the conserved cysteine through the conserved F or W. Fields, in order: clone size, D gene, V gene, J gene, CDR3 protein, CDR3 DNA. The D gene is left open where the match is weak. Clone size is given for some rows only: seen once, a few or many times, or a class if the clone is expanded.

>-|TRBD2|TRBV13|TRBJ2-7
CASSSNRGSSYEQYF
TGTGCCAGCAGTTCCAATCGCGGGAGCTCCTACGAGCAGTACTTC
>many|-|TRBV5-1|TRBJ1-1
CASSFNLAQPNTEAFF
TGCGCCAGCAGCTTCAATCTGGCCCAGCCGAACACTGAAGCTTTCTTT
>-|TRBD2|TRBV5-6|TRBJ2-5
CASSWREEVHF
TGTGCCAGCAGCTGGCGGGAGGAGGTGCACTTC
>many|-|TRBV12-3/TRBV12-4|TRBJ1-4
CASSFRDGTATNEKLFF
TGTGCCAGCAGTTTTAGGGACGGAACTGCAACTAATGAAAAACTGTTTTTT
>-|TRBD2|TRBV10-2|TRBJ2-7
CASSVATSGRPNEQYF
TGCGCCAGCAGTGTCGCTACTAGCGGGAGGCCTAATGAGCAGTACTTC
>many|-|TRBV11-2|TRBJ2-5
CASSPRRSPGETQYF
TGTGCCAGCAGCCCGAGACGGAGCCCCGGAGAGACCCAGTACTTC
>many|TRBD1|TRBV24-1|TRBJ2-7
CATSDPGTGNTYEQYF
TGTGCCACCAGTGACCCCGGGACAGGAAACACCTACGAGCAGTACTTC
>few|TRBD1|TRBV20-1|TRBJ2-7
CSARGEDRGTYEQYF
TGCAGTGCTAGAGGGGAGGACAGGGGGACATACGAGCAGTACTTC
>few|TRBD2|TRBV30|TRBJ2-7
CAWRLPGLAYEQYF
TGTGCCTGGCGACTTCCGGGACTAGCCTACGAGCAGTACTTC
>few|-|TRBV7-2|TRBJ1-1
CASSTPQGANTEAFF
TGTGCCAGCAGCACTCCCCAAGGGGCTAACACTGAAGCTTTCTTT
>many|TRBD2|TRBV28|TRBJ2-7
CASTLLAGASYEQYF
TGTGCCAGCACTCTACTAGCGGGAGCATCCTACGAGCAGTACTTC
>many|-|TRBV2|TRBJ2-4
CASSGISQYF
TGTGCCAGCAGTGGGATTAGTCAGTACTTC
>-|-|TRBV18|TRBJ2-3
CASSPKSTDTQYF
TGTGCCAGCTCACCAAAATCAACAGATACGCAGTATTTT
>many|-|TRBV28|TRBJ1-2
CASSLISGVQYGYTF
TGTGCCAGCAGTTTGATTTCAGGGGTACAATATGGCTACACCTTC
>many|-|TRBV6-5|TRBJ2-7
CASSYNRQPPYEQYF
TGTGCCAGCAGTTACAATAGACAGCCGCCCTACGAGCAGTACTTC
>many|-|TRBV11-2|TRBJ2-1
CASSLVELAYNEQFF
TGTGCCAGCAGCTTAGTAGAACTAGCATACAATGAGCAGTTCTTC
>many|-|TRBV19|TRBJ1-5
CATRLYARIQENQPQHF
TGTGCCACTCGACTATACGCCCGGATACAGGAGAATCAGCCCCAGCATTTT
>few|-|TRBV10-3|TRBJ2-7
CAISDDKYEQYF
TGTGCCATCAGTGACGACAAATACGAGCAGTACTTC
>-|TRBD1|TRBV2|TRBJ2-1
CASRGTGGGDEQFF
TGTGCCAGCAGAGGGACAGGGGGAGGGGATGAGCAGTTCTTC
>few|-|TRBV5-7|TRBJ2-7
CASSLDSRAEQYF
TGTGCCAGCAGCTTGGATTCTAGGGCCGAGCAGTACTTC
>few|TRBD2|TRBV6-9|TRBJ2-1
CASSYGRYNEQFF
TGTGCCAGCAGTTACGGGAGGTACAATGAGCAGTTCTTC
>many|-|TRBV3-1|TRBJ1-1
CASSAVENTEAFF
TGTGCCAGTTCCGCGGTTGAGAACACTGAAGCTTTCTTT
>few|-|TRBV9|TRBJ1-2
CASSVEKGRRDGYTF
TGTGCCAGCAGCGTAGAGAAAGGAAGAAGGGATGGCTACACCTTC
>-|-|TRBV9|TRBJ2-6
CASSPYSGGANVLTF
TGTGCCAGCAGCCCATACAGTGGGGGGGCCAACGTCCTGACTTTC
>many|-|TRBV9|TRBJ2-7
CASSVGVRGFDEQYF
TGTGCCAGCAGCGTAGGGGTGAGGGGATTCGACGAGCAGTACTTC
>many|-|TRBV9|TRBJ1-2
CASRGDIGGYTF
TGTGCCAGCAGGGGGGACATAGGTGGCTACACCTTC
>few|-|TRBV18|TRBJ2-2
CASSQGQTGELFF
TGTGCCAGCTCACAAGGACAGACCGGGGAGCTGTTTTTT
>few|TRBD2|TRBV28|TRBJ2-1
CASSVLAKQFF
TGTGCCAGCAGTGTACTAGCGAAGCAGTTCTTC
>many|TRBD1|TRBV11-2|TRBJ1-2
CASSLDGTAYGYTF
TGTGCCAGCAGCTTAGACGGGACAGCTTATGGCTACACCTTC
>-|-|TRBV18|TRBJ2-5
CASSPSLGMRETQYF
TGTGCCAGCTCCCCTTCCCTGGGTATGAGAGAGACCCAGTACTTC
>few|-|TRBV6-5|TRBJ2-1
CASSYSGQPGRSSYNEQFF
TGTGCCAGCAGTTACTCAGGACAGCCAGGGAGGAGCTCCTACAATGAGCAGTTCTTC
>few|-|TRBV3-1|TRBJ2-1
CASSLREGTGSYNEQFF
TGTGCCAGCAGTCTAAGAGAAGGCACCGGCTCCTACAATGAGCAGTTCTTC
>-|-|TRBV20-1|TRBJ2-3
CSAGSGEHTDTQYF
TGCAGTGCGGGGTCGGGCGAACACACAGATACGCAGTATTTT
>many|-|TRBV7-2|TRBJ2-1
CASSLWAGIQNEQFF
TGTGCCAGCAGCTTATGGGCAGGGATTCAGAATGAGCAGTTCTTC
>many|TRBD1|TRBV24-1|TRBJ1-2
CATSDLLGTDGYTF
TGTGCCACCAGTGATTTGCTCGGGACAGATGGCTACACCTTC
>-|-|TRBV7-2|TRBJ2-7
CASSGQQGSYEQYF
TGTGCCAGCAGCGGGCAACAGGGCTCCTACGAGCAGTACTTC
>many|-|TRBV7-2|TRBJ1-2
CASSSRQDPFIYGYTF
TGTGCCAGCAGCAGTAGACAGGATCCCTTTATCTATGGCTACACCTTC
>many|TRBD1|TRBV6-2/TRBV6-3|TRBJ2-7
CASRTDRGRGEQYF
TGTGCCAGCAGGACGGACAGGGGGCGAGGCGAGCAGTACTTC
>few|TRBD2|TRBV7-9|TRBJ2-1
CASSPPSGRAYEQFF
TGTGCCAGCAGCCCCCCTAGCGGGAGGGCCTATGAGCAGTTCTTC
>-|TRBD1|TRBV7-8|TRBJ2-2
CASSAGGVSTGELFF
TGTGCCAGCAGTGCAGGGGGCGTGAGCACCGGGGAGCTGTTTTTT
>-|-|TRBV30|TRBJ1-6
CAWSGGSSYNSPLHF
TGTGCCTGGAGCGGGGGCAGCTCCTATAATTCACCCCTCCACTTT
>many|-|TRBV7-9|TRBJ2-1
CASSSAGSGSYNEQFF
TGTGCCAGCAGCTCCGCTGGAAGCGGGTCCTACAATGAGCAGTTCTTC
>many|TRBD1|TRBV3-1|TRBJ1-2
CASSPRDRANYGYTF
TGTGCCAGCAGCCCCAGGGACAGGGCCAACTATGGCTACACCTTC
>many|TRBD1|TRBV18|TRBJ1-4
CASSPQGADEKLFF
TGTGCCAGCTCACCTCAGGGGGCAGACGAAAAACTGTTTTTT
>many|-|TRBV10-3|TRBJ2-7
CAISESGRVLTYEQYF
TGTGCCATCAGTGAGTCGGGGCGGGTCCTGACCTACGAGCAGTACTTC
>many|TRBD2|TRBV7-2|TRBJ2-3
CASSLGGLAGYTQYF
TGTGCCAGCAGCTTAGGGGGACTAGCGGGGTATACGCAGTATTTT
>many|-|TRBV6-1|TRBJ2-1
CASSDGADLYNEQFF
TGTGCCAGCAGTGATGGAGCGGACCTCTACAATGAGCAGTTCTTC
>many|TRBD1|TRBV28|TRBJ2-3
CASTAAGQGADTQYF
TGTGCCAGCACCGCGGCGGGACAGGGTGCAGATACGCAGTATTTT
>-|-|TRBV15|TRBJ2-7
CATSRVASSYEQYF
TGTGCCACCAGCAGAGTGGCTAGCTCCTACGAGCAGTACTTC
>once|-|TRBV7-9|TRBJ2-7
CASSFQGVASEQYF
TGTGCCAGCAGCTTTCAGGGAGTGGCCAGCGAGCAGTACTTC
>many|TRBD1|TRBV6-2/TRBV6-3|TRBJ1-1
CASRTGGATEAFF
TGTGCCAGCAGGACAGGGGGAGCCACTGAAGCTTTCTTT
>few|-|TRBV7-3|TRBJ2-3
CASSLSSSDTDTQYF
TGTGCCAGCAGCTTGAGTTCCAGCGACACAGATACGCAGTATTTT
>many|-|TRBV3-1|TRBJ1-3
CASSQFSRGNTIYF
TGTGCCAGCAGCCAATTCTCGAGAGGAAACACCATATATTTT
>many|TRBD1|TRBV12-3/TRBV12-4|TRBJ2-1
CASTTLGQGLNEQFF
TGTGCCAGCACTACCTTGGGACAGGGGCTAAATGAGCAGTTCTTC
>-|TRBD1|TRBV20-1|TRBJ2-7
CSASETGGWNEQYF
TGCAGTGCTAGCGAGACAGGGGGCTGGAACGAGCAGTACTTC
>-|-|TRBV13|TRBJ2-7
CASTPEGEHEQYF
TGTGCCAGCACCCCTGAGGGGGAGCACGAGCAGTACTTC
>few|TRBD1|TRBV11-3|TRBJ2-6
CASTRTGPISGANVLTF
TGTGCCAGCACCAGGACAGGCCCTATATCTGGGGCCAACGTCCTGACTTTC
>many|-|TRBV12-3/TRBV12-4|TRBJ1-2
CASSGWGAYGYTF
TGTGCCAGCAGTGGATGGGGCGCCTATGGCTACACCTTC
>few|-|TRBV12-3/TRBV12-4|TRBJ2-2
CASRPGTANTGELFF
TGTGCCAGCAGGCCCGGGACGGCGAACACCGGGGAGCTGTTTTTT
>-|-|TRBV11-2|TRBJ2-2
CASSPSTGFAGELLF
TGTGCCAGCAGCCCCTCAACGGGATTCGCCGGGGAGCTGCTTTTT